Shown below are 22 T cell receptor beta chains from a single sample sequenced in a study of type 1 and type 2 diabetes patients. Genomic DNA was the PCR template. A primer set of 30 forward and 13 reverse primers amplified the CDR3. TCRdb recomputed calls from the multiplex PCR reads with MiXCR, one row per CDR3 protein. The sample contains 250,000 to 300,000 distinct CDR3 sequences, roughly 48% of which appear only once. The sequencing sample was made of peripheral blood mononuclear cells (PBMCs). The receptors were sampled from a man between 18 and 35 years old with type 2 diabetes.

This clonotype was seen more than once but under ten times. As DNA, the CDR3 is TGTGCCAGCAGCTACGACAGGGATGGAAACACCTTC. The encoded protein is CASSYDRDGNTF. The chain has TRBV7-3 and TRBJ1-2; TRBD1 agrees at 7 bases. Unmatched junction bases numbered 8, after V lost 4 bases and J lost 12 bases. CDR1 and CDR2 (germline): SGHTA, FQGTGA. This CDR3 comprises 12 residues.

For the CDR3, the DNA is TGCGCCAGCAGCCACAGGACAGGGGATGGCGGGTATGGCTACACCTTC. Translating it yields CASSHRTGDGGYGYTF. This chain links TRBV5-1 with TRBJ1-2; 9 bases are a match to TRBD1. V shed 4 bases and J 5 bases; nucleotides not matched to a gene: 12. This CDR3 spans 16 amino acids. The germline V gene has CDR1 SGHRS and CDR2 YFSETQ. The full variable domain, completed using reference TRBV5-1 and TRBJ1-2, is KAGVTQTPRYLIKTRGQQVTLSCSPISGHRSVSWYQQTPGQGLQFLFEYFSETQRNKGNFPGRFSGRQFSNSRSEMNVSTLELGDSALYLCASSHRTGDGGYGYTFGSGTRLTVV.

The chain combines TRBV7-4 with TRBJ1-6, with D perhaps matching TRBD1 (5 bases). Germline CDR1 reads SGHVT; CDR2 reads SQSDAQ. Trimming removed 0 bases at V and 11 bases at J, with 14 bases between. The CDR3 covers 15 residues. The CDR3, as DNA: TGTGCCAGCAGCTTAGCCGGGACTTCTAACCCACCCCTCCACTTT. It encodes CASSLAGTSNPPLHF. Combining the CDR3 with reference TRBV7-4 and TRBJ1-6 gives the whole variable domain GAGVSQSPRYKVAKRGRDVALRCDSISGHVTLYWYRQTLGQGSEVLTYSQSDAQRDKSGRPSGRFSAERPERSVSTLKIQRTEQGDSAVYLCASSLAGTSNPPLHFGNGTRLTVT.

This clonotype was found many times. The V call is TRBV19, the J call TRBJ1-1; 7 nucleotides match TRBD1. CDR1 and CDR2 from the germline V gene are LNHDA and SQIVND (reference sequence). V shed 6 bases, J shed 5 bases, and the junction held 12 bases outside the gene matches. This CDR3 comprises 15 residues. CDR3 bases: TGTGCCAGTAGAAGCGACAGGGACTCGATAACTGAAGCTTTCTTT. Its protein is CASRSDRDSITEAFF.

On this clonotype itself: An end of the junction differs from the germline gene, which may be a read error. The chain combines TRBV2 with TRBJ1-1; D gene ambiguous. The germline gives CDR1 SNHLY, CDR2 FYNNEI. The CDR3 spans 12 residues. This CDR3 is CAGSYRVTEAFF. The CDR3 region has the DNA TGTGCCGGCAGTTATAGGGTCACTGAAGCTTTCTTT.

This clonotype turned up a few times. The CDR3 region has the DNA TGCGCCAGCACCCCGGGACAGGGGTCCTACGAGCAGTACTTC. It specifies CASTPGQGSYEQYF. The V call is TRBV10-2, the J call TRBJ2-7; 10 bases fit TRBD1. The CDR3 contains 14 residues. Germline trimming cut 7 bases from V and 1 base from J; bases unmatched to any gene: 4. The germline V gene encodes CDR1 WSHSY and CDR2 SAAADI.

The chain recombines TRBV18 with TRBJ2-5; no reliable D call. Germline V gene sequence: CDR1 KGHSH, CDR2 LQKENI. The CDR3 is 13 amino acids. V was clipped by 3 bases and J by 5 bases, with 10 bases between them. DNA of the CDR3: TGTGCCAGCTCACCGCTCAAGACCGAGACCCAGTACTTC. Translation gives CASSPLKTETQYF. Combining the CDR3 with reference TRBV18 and TRBJ2-5 gives the whole variable domain NAGVMQNPRHLVRRRGQEARLRCSPMKGHSHVYWYRQLPEEGLKFMVYLQKENIIDESGMPKERFSAEFPKEGPSILRIQQVVRGDSAAYFCASSPLKTETQYFGPGTRLLVL.

This clonotype was seen once. The chain employs TRBV28 and TRBJ2-3; 10 nucleotides line up with TRBD2. The CDR3 is made up of 16 amino acids. V shed 7 bases, J shed 0 bases, and the junction held 7 bases outside the gene matches. CDR1 MDHEN and CDR2 SYDVKM come from the germline V gene. As DNA, the CDR3 is TGTGCCAGCACCCCACTAGCGGGGTCTAGCACAGATACGCAGTATTTT. Translation gives CASTPLAGSSTDTQYF. Full variable domain (rest looked up from reference TRBV28 and TRBJ2-3): DVKVTQSSRYLVKRTGEKVFLECVQDMDHENMFWYRQDPGLGLRLIYFSYDVKMKEKGDIPEGYSVSREKKERFSLILESASTNQTSMYLCASTPLAGSSTDTQYFGPGTRLTVL.

A few counts support this clonotype. CDR3 in amino acids: CATRQQETQYF. The CDR3 nucleotides read TGTGCCACCCGACAGCAAGAGACCCAGTACTTC. The rearrangement uses TRBV6-5 and TRBJ2-5, with a tentative D call TRBD1 (5 bases). The CDR3 has 11 amino acids. CDR1 is MNHEY and CDR2 is SVGAGI in the germline V gene. Trimming cost V 10 bases and J 2 bases, with 8 bases left between them.

This clonotype was counted only a few times. This chain uses TRBV24-1 with TRBJ2-7; 9 bases line up with TRBD1. CDR3 length: 15 amino acids. Germline trimming cut 4 bases from V and 3 bases from J; bases unmatched to any gene: 6. Germline loops: CDR1 KGHDR, CDR2 SFDVKD. Here the CDR3 reads CATSDTGGANYEQYF. CDR3 sequence (DNA): TGTGCCACCAGTGACACAGGGGGCGCAAACTACGAGCAGTACTTC.

This clonotype was found a few times. The rearrangement joins TRBV20-1 to TRBJ1-2; unclear D gene. Germline lookup yields CDR1 DFQATT and CDR2 SNEGSKA (reference sequence). V was cut by 1 base and J by 3 bases, with 21 bases left in between. There are 17 residues in the CDR3. The CDR3 loop is CSARVRRRNDMDYGYTF. CDR3 coding DNA: TGCAGTGCTAGAGTGCGTCGCAGGAACGATATGGACTATGGCTACACCTTC.

The chain joins TRBV30 to TRBJ2-3; TRBD2 is a possible D gene (6 bases). The V end was cut by 0 bases, the J end by 6 bases, with 13 bases between. This CDR3 has 14 amino acids. Germline V lookup: CDR1 GTSNPN, CDR2 SVGIG (reference sequence). CDR3 sequence (DNA): TGTGCCTGGAGTGTATGGGGGGTAACGGATACGCAGTATTTT. It yields the protein CAWSVWGVTDTQYF.

The rearrangement joins TRBV12-3 or TRBV12-4 to TRBJ2-7; TRBD1 agrees at 7 bases. The CDR3 runs to 13 residues. Trimming removed 9 bases from V and 6 bases from J; junction bases left unmatched: 11. The CDR3 protein is CASSSGGVGEQYF. For the CDR3, the DNA is TGTGCCAGTAGCTCAGGGGGAGTCGGCGAGCAGTACTTC.

To note about this clonotype: This may be a read error, as it is one base from a much larger clone. The rearrangement joins TRBV10-3 to TRBJ2-1, with 9 bases that match TRBD2. This CDR3 is 15 amino acids long. Germline CDR1 is ENHRY and CDR2 is SYGVKD. This CDR3 is CATSEWAGGLNEQFF. CDR3 in DNA: TGTGCCACCAGTGAATGGGCGGGAGGGCTGAATGAGCAGTTCTTC.

The chain combines TRBV20-1 with TRBJ1-1; tentative D call: TRBD1 (5 bases). The CDR3 sequence is 14 residues long. CDR1 is DFQATT and CDR2 is SNEGSKA in the germline V gene (reference sequence). Trimming stripped 4 bases from V and 3 bases from J, with 15 bases between. CDR3 sequence (DNA): TGCAGTGCTACGTCGACAGAAAAATACACTGAAGCTTTCTTT. Residues: CSATSTEKYTEAFF.

The rearrangement links TRBV20-1 to TRBJ1-2, with D possibly TRBD1 on 6 matching bases. Germline V lookup: CDR1 DFQATT, CDR2 SNEGSKA (reference sequence). The CDR3 consists of 12 residues. V lost 4 bases and J lost 3, with 9 bases in between. The CDR3 nucleotides are TGCAGTGCTAATTCAGGGGACTATGGCTACACCTTC. Amino acids: CSANSGDYGYTF.

The chain couples TRBV5-1 to TRBJ2-4, with TRBD1 as a possible D gene (6 bases). The germline CDR1 and CDR2 sequences are SGHRS and YFSETQ. V dropped 0 bases and J dropped 1 base, with 8 bases sitting between them. The CDR3 runs to 15 residues. The CDR3 loop reads CASSLDRAAKNIQYF. CDR3 nucleotide sequence: TGCGCCAGCAGCTTGGACAGGGCGGCCAAAAACATTCAGTACTTC.

CDR3: CSASSDRMAYGYTF. The CDR3 DNA is TGCAGTGCTAGCTCGGACAGGATGGCCTATGGCTACACCTTC. This chain joins TRBV20-1 and TRBJ1-2, with 7 bases lining up with TRBD1. The V gene end was trimmed by 3 bases and the J gene end by 4 bases; junction bases not matched to a gene: 8. This CDR3 is 14 amino acids long. CDR1 and CDR2 (germline): DFQATT, SNEGSKA (reference sequence).

Comment on this clonotype: One base away lies a much larger clone, so this may be a sequencing read error. The chain combines TRBV15 with TRBJ1-1; D is undetermined. The CDR3 loop spans 20 amino acids. CDR1 and CDR2 from the germline V gene are LNHNV and YYDKDF (reference sequence). V lost 5 bases and J 6 bases, leaving 34 bases between the germline ends. The CDR3 protein is CATSRRGLGLDGRVGAEAFF. In DNA form, the CDR3 reads TGTGCCACCAGCCGGCGAGGGTTGGGCCTTGACGGTCGGGTAGGAGCTGAAGCTTTCTTT.

This clonotype was observed at least ten times. The J gene is TRBJ1-1, the V gene TRBV25-1; D may be TRBD1 (5 bases). Germline CDR1 and CDR2: MGHDK and SYGVNS. Trimming shortened V by 6 bases and J by 3 bases, and 11 bases separated the two germline ends. CDR3 length: 13 amino acids. CDR3 residues: CASSPGLDTEAFF. CDR3 bases: TGTGCCAGCAGCCCAGGGTTAGACACTGAAGCTTTCTTT.

This clonotype has at least ten counts. This chain links TRBV7-3 with TRBJ2-7; D may be TRBD1 (6 bases). V was clipped by 2 bases and J by 2 bases, with 7 bases between them. The CDR3 is 13 residues long. In germline, CDR1 is SGHTA, CDR2 FQGTGA. CDR3 DNA sequence: TGTGCCAGCAGCTTAGGGGGCACCTACGAGCAGTACTTC. It encodes CASSLGGTYEQYF.

The V gene is TRBV12-3 or TRBV12-4, the J gene TRBJ2-2, with D possibly matching TRBD2 (6 bases). This CDR3 has 14 amino acids. V lost 3 bases and J 3 bases, leaving 8 bases between the germline ends. In nucleotides, the CDR3 is TGTGCCAGCAGTTTCGGGGGTTACACCGGGGAGCTGTTTTTT. Encoded protein: CASSFGGYTGELFF.